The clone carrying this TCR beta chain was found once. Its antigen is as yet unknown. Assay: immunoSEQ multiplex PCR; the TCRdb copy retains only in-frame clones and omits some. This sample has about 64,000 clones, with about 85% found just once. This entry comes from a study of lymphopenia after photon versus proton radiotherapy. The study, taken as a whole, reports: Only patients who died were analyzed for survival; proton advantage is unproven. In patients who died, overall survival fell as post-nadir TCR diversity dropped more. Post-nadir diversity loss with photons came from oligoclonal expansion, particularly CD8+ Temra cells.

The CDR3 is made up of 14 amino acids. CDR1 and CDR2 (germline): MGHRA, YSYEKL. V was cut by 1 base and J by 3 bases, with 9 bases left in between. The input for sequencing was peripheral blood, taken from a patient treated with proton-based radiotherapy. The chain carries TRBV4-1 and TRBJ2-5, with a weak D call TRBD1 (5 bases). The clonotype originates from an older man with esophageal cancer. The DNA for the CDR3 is TGCGCCAGCAGCCAAGGATTCAGGGAAGAGACCCAGTACTTC. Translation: CASSQGFREETQYF.